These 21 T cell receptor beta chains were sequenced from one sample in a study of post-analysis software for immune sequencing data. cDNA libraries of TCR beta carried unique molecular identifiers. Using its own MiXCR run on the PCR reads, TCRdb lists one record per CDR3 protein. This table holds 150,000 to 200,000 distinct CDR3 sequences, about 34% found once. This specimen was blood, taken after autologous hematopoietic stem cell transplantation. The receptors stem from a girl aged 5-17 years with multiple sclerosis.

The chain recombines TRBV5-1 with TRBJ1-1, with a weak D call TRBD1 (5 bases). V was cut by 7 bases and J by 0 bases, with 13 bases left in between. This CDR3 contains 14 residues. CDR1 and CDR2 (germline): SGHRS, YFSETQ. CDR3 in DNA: TGCGCCAGCTCACGACAGTACATGAACACTGAAGCTTTCTTT. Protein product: CASSRQYMNTEAFF.

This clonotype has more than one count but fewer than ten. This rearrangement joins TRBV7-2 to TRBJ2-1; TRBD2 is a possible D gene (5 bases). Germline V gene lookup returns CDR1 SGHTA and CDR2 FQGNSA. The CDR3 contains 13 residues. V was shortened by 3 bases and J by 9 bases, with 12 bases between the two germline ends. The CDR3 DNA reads TGTGCCAGCAGCTTCACTAGTACAGTTGAGCAGTTCTTC. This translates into CASSFTSTVEQFF.

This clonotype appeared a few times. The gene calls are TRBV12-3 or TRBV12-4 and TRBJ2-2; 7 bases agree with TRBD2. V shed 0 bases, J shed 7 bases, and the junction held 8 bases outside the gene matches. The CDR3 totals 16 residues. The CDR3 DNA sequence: TGTGCCAGCAGTTTAGCGTTGGGACTACTAGACGGGGAGCTGTTTTTT. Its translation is CASSLALGLLDGELFF.

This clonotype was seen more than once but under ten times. The CDR3 spells CSAREVQGVETQYF. For the CDR3, the DNA is TGCAGTGCTAGGGAGGTTCAGGGTGTAGAGACCCAGTACTTC. This chain connects TRBV20-1 to TRBJ2-5, with D perhaps assigned TRBD1 or TRBD2 (5 bases each). V was pared by 3 bases and J by 4 bases, with 15 bases between. Germline CDR1 reads DFQATT; CDR2 reads SNEGSKA (reference sequence). The CDR3 extends over 14 amino acids.

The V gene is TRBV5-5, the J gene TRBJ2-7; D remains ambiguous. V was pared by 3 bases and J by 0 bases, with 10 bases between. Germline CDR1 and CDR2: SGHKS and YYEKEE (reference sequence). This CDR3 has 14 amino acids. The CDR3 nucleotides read TGTGCCAGCAGCTCCACTGAGAGCTCCTACGAGCAGTACTTC. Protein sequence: CASSSTESSYEQYF.

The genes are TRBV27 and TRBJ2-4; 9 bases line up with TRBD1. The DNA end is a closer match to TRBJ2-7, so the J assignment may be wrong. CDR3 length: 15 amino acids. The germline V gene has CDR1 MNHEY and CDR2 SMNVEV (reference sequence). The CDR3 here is CASSRIPGQGDEQYF. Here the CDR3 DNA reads TGTGCCAGCAGTAGAATTCCGGGACAGGGTGACGAGCAGTACTTC.

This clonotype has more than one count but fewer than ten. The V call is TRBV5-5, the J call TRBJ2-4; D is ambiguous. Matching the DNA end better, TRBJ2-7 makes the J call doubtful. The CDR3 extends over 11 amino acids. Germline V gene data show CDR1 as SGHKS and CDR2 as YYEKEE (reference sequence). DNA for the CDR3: TGTGCCAGCAGAATACGAGACGAGCAGTACTTC. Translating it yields CASRIRDEQYF.

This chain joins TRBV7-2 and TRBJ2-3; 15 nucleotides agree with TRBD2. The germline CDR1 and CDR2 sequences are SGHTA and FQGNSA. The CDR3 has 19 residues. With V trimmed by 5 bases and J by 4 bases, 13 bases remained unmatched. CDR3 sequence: CASSPKGLAGGVVADTQYF. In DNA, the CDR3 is TGTGCCAGCAGCCCAAAGGGACTAGCGGGAGGAGTAGTAGCAGATACGCAGTATTTT.

The CDR3 DNA reads as TGTGCCAGCAGCCCTCAATCCGGGACTAGCGGGAGGGCCAATGAGCAGTTCTTC. Translation: CASSPQSGTSGRANEQFF. This chain joins TRBV16 and TRBJ2-1, with TRBD2 matching 16 bases. The trim removed 4 bases at V and 6 bases at J, leaving 9 bases unmatched. From germline, CDR1 is KGHSY and CDR2 FQNENV. The CDR3 contains 18 residues.

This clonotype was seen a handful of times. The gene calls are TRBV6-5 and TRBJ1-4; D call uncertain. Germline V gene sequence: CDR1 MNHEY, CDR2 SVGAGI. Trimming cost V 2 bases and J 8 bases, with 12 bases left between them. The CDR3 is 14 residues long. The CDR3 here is CASSYGEEREKLFF. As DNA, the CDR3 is TGTGCCAGCAGTTACGGGGAGGAGAGAGAAAAACTGTTTTTT.

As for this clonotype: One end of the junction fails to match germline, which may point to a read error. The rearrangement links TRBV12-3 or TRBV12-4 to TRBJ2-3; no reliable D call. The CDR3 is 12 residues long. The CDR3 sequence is CASSLYPDTEYF. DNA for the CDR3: TGTGCCAGCAGTTTATATCCAGATACGGAGTATTTT.

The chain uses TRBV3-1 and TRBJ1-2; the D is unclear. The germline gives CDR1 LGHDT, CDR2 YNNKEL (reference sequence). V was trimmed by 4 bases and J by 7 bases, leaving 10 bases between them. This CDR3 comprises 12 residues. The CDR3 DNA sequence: TGTGCCAGCAGCCTCACCGGACGTGGCTACACCTTC. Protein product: CASSLTGRGYTF.

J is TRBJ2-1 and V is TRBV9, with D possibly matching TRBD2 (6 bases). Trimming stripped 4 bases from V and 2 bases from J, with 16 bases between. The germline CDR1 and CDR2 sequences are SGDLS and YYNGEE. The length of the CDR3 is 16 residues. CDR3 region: CASSLREGTPYNEQFF. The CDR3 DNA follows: TGTGCCAGCAGCCTTCGAGAGGGGACTCCCTACAATGAGCAGTTCTTC.

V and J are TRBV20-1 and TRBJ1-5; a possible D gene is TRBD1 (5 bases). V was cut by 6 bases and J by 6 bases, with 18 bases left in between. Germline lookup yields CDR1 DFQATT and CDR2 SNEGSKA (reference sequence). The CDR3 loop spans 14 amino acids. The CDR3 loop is CSAGGRVGVQPQHF. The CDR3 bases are TGCAGTGCCGGGGGGAGGGTAGGCGTTCAGCCCCAGCATTTT.

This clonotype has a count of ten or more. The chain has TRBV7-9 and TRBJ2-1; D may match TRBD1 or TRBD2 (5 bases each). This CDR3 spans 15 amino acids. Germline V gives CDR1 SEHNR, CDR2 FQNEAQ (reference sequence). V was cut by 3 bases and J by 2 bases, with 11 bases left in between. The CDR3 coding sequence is TGTGCCAGCAGCTTGGAGGACACCCCCTACAATGAGCAGTTCTTC. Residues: CASSLEDTPYNEQFF.

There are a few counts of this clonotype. The CDR3 DNA reads TGTGCCAGCAGCTTCCTAACCGGGGAGCTGTTTTTT. Its protein product is CASSFLTGELFF. The V call is TRBV13, the J call TRBJ2-2; D not resolved. This CDR3 is 12 amino acids long. In germline, CDR1 is PRHDT, CDR2 FYEKMQ (reference sequence). Trimming removed 3 bases from V and 5 bases from J, with 4 bases in between.

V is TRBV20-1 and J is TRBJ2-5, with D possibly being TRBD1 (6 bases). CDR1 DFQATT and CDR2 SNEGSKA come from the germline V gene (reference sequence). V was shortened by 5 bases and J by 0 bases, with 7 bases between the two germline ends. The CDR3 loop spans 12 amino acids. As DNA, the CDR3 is TGCAGTGCTGACAGGTACCAAGAGACCCAGTACTTC. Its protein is CSADRYQETQYF.

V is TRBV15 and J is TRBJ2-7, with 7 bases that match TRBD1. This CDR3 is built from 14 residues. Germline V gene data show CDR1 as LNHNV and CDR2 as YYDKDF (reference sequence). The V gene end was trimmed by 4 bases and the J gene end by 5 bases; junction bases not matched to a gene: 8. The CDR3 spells CATSIQTGLDEQYF. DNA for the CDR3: TGTGCCACCAGCATACAGACAGGGCTCGACGAGCAGTACTTC.

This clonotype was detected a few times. CDR3 sequence reads: CASSRDRREKLFF. The CDR3 DNA is TGTGCCAGCAGTCGGGACAGGAGGGAAAAACTGTTTTTT. The J gene is TRBJ1-4, the V gene TRBV12-3 or TRBV12-4; the match to TRBD1 covers 8 bases. CDR3 length equals 13 residues. V shed 5 bases, J shed 8 bases, and the junction held 4 bases outside the gene matches.

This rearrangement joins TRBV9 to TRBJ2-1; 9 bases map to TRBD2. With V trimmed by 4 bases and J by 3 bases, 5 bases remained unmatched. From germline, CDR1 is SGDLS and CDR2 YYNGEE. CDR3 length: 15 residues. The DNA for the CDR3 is TGTGCCAGCAGCATCGGGACTAGCAGCTACAATGAGCAGTTCTTC. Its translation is CASSIGTSSYNEQFF.

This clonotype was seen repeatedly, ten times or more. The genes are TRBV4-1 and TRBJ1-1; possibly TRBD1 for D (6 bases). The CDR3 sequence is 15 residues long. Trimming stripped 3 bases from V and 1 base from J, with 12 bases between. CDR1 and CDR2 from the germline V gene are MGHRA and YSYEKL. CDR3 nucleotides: TGCGCCAGCAGCCAGAACGACAGGCCGAACACTGAAGCTTTCTTT. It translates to CASSQNDRPNTEAFF.